The 16 T cell receptor beta chains given below trace back to one sample, sequenced in a study of beta chain features in type 1 diabetes. Study conclusions and caveats: Moderate yet significant TCRB CDR3 shortening was seen in Type 1 diabetes patients in all four CD4+ subsets.

Reverse transcribing all isolated RNA meant expressed TCRB transcripts were sequenced. TCRdb keeps only in-frame clones here, not all; method: immunoSEQ multiplex PCR. The sample lists about 250,000 clones, approximately 10% occurring once. These receptors' targets are unknown. The sequenced material came from naive CD4+ T cells from blood. The receptors stem from a man in his thirties or forties with type 1 diabetes.

This rearrangement joins TRBV28 to TRBJ1-1, with D possibly matching TRBD1 (5 bases). The CDR3 loop spans 15 amino acids. Germline lookup yields CDR1 MDHEN and CDR2 SYDVKM. V was trimmed by 4 bases and J by 2 bases, leaving 14 bases between them. The CDR3 here is CASSSIGTLNTEAFF. Written as DNA, the CDR3 is TGTGCCAGCAGTTCTATCGGGACTCTTAACACTGAAGCTTTCTTT.

V and J are TRBV6-6 and TRBJ2-3, with 7 bases fitting TRBD2. Germline values: CDR1 MNHNY, CDR2 SVGAGI (reference sequence). After removal of 7 bases from V and 2 bases from J, the junction contained 3 bases not matched to a gene. The CDR3 sequence is 13 residues long. The CDR3: CASKAGDTDTQYF. Written as DNA, the CDR3 is TGTGCCAGCAAGGCGGGGGACACAGATACGCAGTATTTT.

V gene TRBV2 combines with J gene TRBJ2-1, with D possibly matching TRBD1 (7 bases). V lost 9 bases to trimming and J lost 5 bases, with 14 bases between them. Germline V lookup: CDR1 SNHLY, CDR2 FYNNEI. This CDR3 has 13 amino acids. CDR3 DNA: TGTGCCAGAAAAACCAGGGGGGACAATGAGCAGTTCTTC. As protein: CARKTRGDNEQFF.

This clone was seen a handful of times. This chain links TRBV30 with TRBJ1-3, with D unresolved. Trimming pared 4 bases from V and 0 bases from J, leaving 7 bases between. The germline V gene has CDR1 GTSNPN and CDR2 SVGIG (reference sequence). This CDR3 is 13 amino acids long. The DNA of the CDR3 is TGTGCCTGGACTTCAGACTCTGGAAACACCATATATTTT. It encodes CAWTSDSGNTIYF.

This clone appeared a few times. This chain uses TRBV4-1 with TRBJ2-7, with 8 bases matching TRBD1. Germline CDR1 reads MGHRA; CDR2 reads YSYEKL. Trimming removed 2 bases from V and 6 bases from J; junction bases left unmatched: 3. The CDR3 has 13 residues. The CDR3 loop is CASSQLDRGEQYF. CDR3 coding DNA: TGCGCCAGCAGCCAACTAGACAGGGGCGAGCAGTACTTC.

The chain joins TRBV4-2 to TRBJ2-5, with D hard to call. Germline values: CDR1 LGHNA, CDR2 YNFKEQ. The CDR3 contains 17 residues. Trimming pared 0 bases from V and 2 bases from J, leaving 16 bases between. The CDR3 is CASSQERLRSTQETQYF. In nucleotides, the CDR3 is TGTGCCAGCAGCCAAGAGAGACTCCGGTCGACGCAAGAGACCCAGTACTTC.

The V gene is TRBV5-1, the J gene TRBJ2-5; TRBD2 agrees at 8 bases. Germline loops: CDR1 SGHRS, CDR2 YFSETQ. This CDR3 spans 13 amino acids. Trimming took 0 bases from V and 5 from J; bases not matched to a gene: 0. CDR3 coding DNA: TGCGCCAGCAGCTTGGGACTAGCGGAGACCCAGTACTTC. Its protein product is CASSLGLAETQYF.

This clone has only a few counts. This rearrangement joins TRBV2 to TRBJ1-6, with unresolved D. Germline CDR1 is SNHLY and CDR2 is FYNNEI. Trimming removed 4 bases at V and 12 bases at J, with 7 bases between. This CDR3 spans 11 amino acids. The CDR3 sequence: CASSVGGPLHF. In DNA form, the CDR3 reads TGTGCCAGCAGTGTCGGAGGACCCCTCCACTTT.

This clone occurred a few times. The V call is TRBV9, the J call TRBJ1-2, with 7 bases lining up with TRBD1. Germline loops: CDR1 SGDLS, CDR2 YYNGEE. Trimming removed 4 bases from V and 8 bases from J; junction bases left unmatched: 14. This CDR3 comprises 15 residues. The CDR3 sequence: CASSPLGTAREGYTF. Written as DNA, the CDR3 is TGTGCCAGCAGCCCCCTGGGGACAGCCCGTGAGGGCTACACCTTC.

The genes are TRBV9 and TRBJ2-2; tentatively, D is TRBD2 (5 bases). Per the germline V gene, CDR1 is SGDLS and CDR2 is YYNGEE. The CDR3 has 18 amino acids. The germline V and J ends were trimmed by 2 bases and 4 bases, with 21 bases remaining between them. The CDR3 is CASSVGPYGVVRTGELFF. DNA of the CDR3: TGTGCCAGCAGCGTCGGCCCCTACGGGGTGGTGCGCACCGGGGAGCTGTTTTTT.

This clone has just a few counts. This sequence joins TRBV4-2 and TRBJ2-6, with TRBD1 identical over 8 bases. V was pared by 0 bases and J by 0 bases, with 7 bases of the junction left unmatched. Germline V lookup: CDR1 LGHNA, CDR2 YNFKEQ. The CDR3 is 19 residues long. The CDR3: CASSQEVTGVSSGANVLTF. The CDR3 DNA reads as TGTGCCAGCAGCCAAGAGGTGACAGGGGTATCCTCTGGGGCCAACGTCCTGACTTTC.

This chain uses TRBV29-1 with TRBJ1-5, with D uncertain. The CDR3 has 14 amino acids. Germline V gives CDR1 SQVTM, CDR2 ANQGSEA. V gave up 1 base and J gave up 3 bases, with 10 bases separating them. CDR3 DNA: TGCAGCGTTGAAGTGGGAGGGAACAATCAGCCCCAGCATTTT. It encodes CSVEVGGNNQPQHF.

The CDR3 bases are TGTGCCAGTACTCCGAAGGGGGTGAATGGCTACACCTTC. Protein product: CASTPKGVNGYTF. J is TRBJ1-2 and V is TRBV19; possibly TRBD1 for D (6 bases). In germline, CDR1 is LNHDA, CDR2 SQIVND (reference sequence). Trimming took 7 bases from V and 6 from J, leaving 15 bases between them. The CDR3 runs to 13 residues. The full variable domain, its missing parts supplied by reference TRBV19 and TRBJ1-2, is DGGITQSPKYLFRKEGQNVTLSCEQNLNHDAMYWYRQDPGQGLRLIYYSQIVNDFQKGDIAEGYSVSREKKESFPLTVTSAQKNPTAFYLCASTPKGVNGYTFGSGTRLTVV.

This clone showed up just a few times. The chain combines TRBV2 with TRBJ1-5; 8 positions agree with TRBD1. There are 14 residues in the CDR3. V lost 4 bases, J lost 5 bases, and 4 bases stayed unmatched. Germline V gives CDR1 SNHLY, CDR2 FYNNEI. The CDR3 is CASSGQGADQPQHF. The CDR3 DNA is TGTGCCAGCAGTGGGCAGGGGGCCGATCAGCCCCAGCATTTT.

This clone was counted a few times. The rearrangement uses TRBV7-3 and TRBJ1-2; D is possibly TRBD1 (6 bases). V was clipped by 2 bases and J by 2 bases, with 12 bases between them. Germline V gene sequence: CDR1 SGHTA, CDR2 FQGTGA. The length of the CDR3 is 15 residues. This CDR3 is CASSLQATGNYGYTF. CDR3 nucleotide sequence: TGTGCCAGCAGCTTACAGGCCACAGGGAACTATGGCTACACCTTC.

This rearrangement joins TRBV2 to TRBJ1-2, with 8 bases aligning to TRBD1. Per the germline V gene, CDR1 is SNHLY and CDR2 is FYNNEI. V gave up 4 bases and J gave up 4 bases; unmatched junction bases: 5. This CDR3 is built from 14 residues. In DNA, the CDR3 is TGTGCCAGCAGTGGCCTCACAGGGGGCTATGGCTACACCTTC. Amino acid sequence: CASSGLTGGYGYTF.